A selection of T cell receptor beta chains follows, all from one sample in a study of shared clonotypes between healthy human individuals. Produced via immunoSEQ multiplex PCR; TCRdb's table is partial and in-frame only. The sample yields fewer than 1.6 million clones, about 98.5% seen once. The sample was naive CD4+ T cells sorted from blood. The receptors originated from a man between 25 and 39 years old in good health. The CDR3 runs from the conserved cysteine through the conserved F or W. The D gene is left open where the match is weak. Size is stated for part of the rows, as once, few or many counts, or as a class when the clone is expanded.

TRBJ2-3 | TRBV5-1 | . | TRBD2 | CASSLPGTSGSLSTDTQYF | TGCGCCAGCAGCTTGCCCGGGACTAGCGGGTCTTTGAGCACAGATACGCAGTATTTT
TRBJ2-1 | TRBV19 | . | . | CASSIAGVPNEQFF | TGTGCCAGTAGTATAGCGGGGGTTCCGAATGAGCAGTTCTTC
TRBJ2-3 | TRBV18 | . | . | CASSPPRDTQYF | TGTGCCAGCTCACCACCTCGAGATACGCAGTATTTT
TRBJ2-4 | TRBV27 | . | . | CASSLGKSAGKNIQYF | TGTGCCAGCAGTTTGGGGAAATCGGCTGGCAAAAACATTCAGTACTTC
TRBJ1-2 | TRBV11-2 | . | . | CASSLDGGRDHGYTF | TGTGCCAGCAGCTTAGATGGGGGCCGGGACCATGGCTACACCTTC
TRBJ2-1 | TRBV7-4 | . | TRBD2 | CASSVPTSGSLCNEQFF | TGTGCCAGCAGCGTCCCGACTAGCGGGAGTCTTTGCAATGAGCAGTTCTTC
TRBJ1-3 | TRBV9 | . | . | CASSFSGSDNTIYF | TGTGCCAGCAGCTTTTCAGGGTCCGATAACACCATATATTTT
TRBJ2-1 | TRBV5-1 | . | TRBD2 | CASSLVLAGGSSYNEQFF | TGCGCCAGCAGCTTGGTACTAGCGGGAGGGAGCTCCTACAATGAGCAGTTCTTC
TRBJ1-4 | TRBV6-1 | . | . | CASSDPGGTNEKLFF | TGTGCCAGCAGTGACCCGGGAGGAACTAATGAAAAACTGTTTTTT
TRBJ2-4 | TRBV10-2 | . | . | CASRQELAKNIQYF | TGCGCCAGCAGACAGGAGCTAGCCAAAAACATTCAGTACTTC
TRBJ2-7 | TRBV5-1 | . | TRBD2 | CASSPRTRGLGEQYF | TGCGCCAGCAGCCCTCGGACTAGAGGTCTGGGGGAGCAGTACTTC
TRBJ1-5 | TRBV19 | once | . | CASSTRTGIGNQPQHF | TGTGCCAGTAGTACCCGAACAGGGATAGGCAATCAGCCCCAGCATTTT
TRBJ2-7 | TRBV7-8 | few | TRBD1 | CASSSGQGGYEQYF | TGTGCCAGCAGCTCCGGACAGGGCGGGTACGAGCAGTACTTC
TRBJ2-3 | TRBV5-4 | . | TRBD1 | CASSLGGGQGATDTQYF | TGTGCCAGCAGCTTGGGAGGGGGACAGGGGGCAACAGATACGCAGTATTTT
TRBJ2-7 | TRBV27 | . | . | CASSLGYEQYF | TGTGCCAGCAGTTTGGGCTACGAGCAGTACTTC
TRBJ1-2 | TRBV5-4 | . | . | CASSLDRRAYGYTF | TGTGCCAGCAGCTTGGACCGGAGAGCGTATGGCTACACCTTC
TRBJ1-1 | TRBV9 | . | . | CASSVAWSAEAFF | TGTGCCAGCAGCGTAGCTTGGTCCGCTGAAGCTTTCTTT
TRBJ2-7 | TRBV6-5 | . | . | CASSYSGSSYEQYF | TGTGCCAGCAGTTACTCAGGCAGTTCCTACGAGCAGTACTTC
TRBJ1-2 | TRBV6-5 | . | . | CASSPRAYGYTF | TGTGCCAGCAGCCCCCGCGCCTATGGCTACACCTTC
TRBJ2-5 | TRBV18 | . | . | CASSPAVGGETQYF | TGTGCCAGCTCACCAGCCGTAGGGGGTGAGACCCAGTACTTC
TRBJ2-1 | TRBV6-1 | . | . | CASTSSSRSGNEQFF | TGTGCCAGCACTTCTAGCTCTCGGTCAGGCAATGAGCAGTTCTTC
TRBJ2-2 | TRBV7-6 | . | TRBD2 | CASSFGFSGSPRAGELFF | TGTGCCAGCAGCTTTGGGTTTAGCGGGAGCCCGAGGGCCGGGGAGCTGTTTTTT
TRBJ2-3 | TRBV7-9 | . | TRBD2 | CASSSSGMDTQYF | TGTGCCAGCAGCTCTAGCGGGATGGATACGCAGTATTTT
TRBJ1-1 | TRBV20-1 | . | . | CSARGSPQAFF | TGCAGTGCTAGGGGGTCACCGCAAGCTTTCTTT
TRBJ2-1 | TRBV18 | . | . | CASSPINPNEQFF | TGTGCCAGCTCACCAATCAACCCCAATGAGCAGTTCTTC
TRBJ2-3 | TRBV6-6 | . | . | CASTRVQTYSTDTQYF | TGTGCCAGCACCCGAGTCCAGACTTACAGCACAGATACGCAGTATTTT
TRBJ1-1 | TRBV5-1 | . | TRBD1 | CASSLGQGAEAFF | TGCGCCAGCAGCCTAGGACAGGGCGCTGAAGCTTTCTTT
TRBJ1-5 | TRBV10-3 | . | . | CAISDRANQPQHF | TGTGCCATCAGTGATAGGGCTAATCAGCCCCAGCATTTT
TRBJ1-5 | TRBV28 | . | . | CASSRYQPQHF | TGTGCCAGCAGTCGATATCAGCCCCAGCATTTT
TRBJ2-1 | TRBV28 | . | TRBD1 | CASSRPGTGRNEQFF | TGTGCCAGCAGTCGTCCCGGGACAGGGAGGAATGAGCAGTTCTTC
TRBJ1-2 | TRBV25-1 | . | TRBD1 | CASSEGVGTEKSNYGYTF | TGTGCCAGCAGTGAGGGGGTCGGGACAGAGAAGTCTAACTATGGCTACACCTTC